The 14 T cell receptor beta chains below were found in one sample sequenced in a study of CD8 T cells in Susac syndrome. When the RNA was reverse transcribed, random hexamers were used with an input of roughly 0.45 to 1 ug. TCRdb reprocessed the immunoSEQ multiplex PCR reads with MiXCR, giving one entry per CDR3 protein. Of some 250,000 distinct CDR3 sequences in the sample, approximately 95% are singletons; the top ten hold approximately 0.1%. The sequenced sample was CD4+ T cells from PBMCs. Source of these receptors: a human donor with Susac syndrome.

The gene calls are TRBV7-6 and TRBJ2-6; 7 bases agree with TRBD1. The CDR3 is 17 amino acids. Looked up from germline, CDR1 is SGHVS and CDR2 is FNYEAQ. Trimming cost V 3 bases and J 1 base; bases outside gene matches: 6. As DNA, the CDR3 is TGTGCCAGCAGCTTTCTGGCAGGGGGTTCTGGGGCCAACGTCCTGACTTTC. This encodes CASSFLAGGSGANVLTF.

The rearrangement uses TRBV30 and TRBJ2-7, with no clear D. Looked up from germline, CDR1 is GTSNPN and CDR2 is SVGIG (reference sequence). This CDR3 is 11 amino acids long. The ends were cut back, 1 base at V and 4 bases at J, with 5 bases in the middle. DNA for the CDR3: TGTGCCTGGAGTGGAAGGTACGAGCAGTACTTC. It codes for CAWSGRYEQYF.

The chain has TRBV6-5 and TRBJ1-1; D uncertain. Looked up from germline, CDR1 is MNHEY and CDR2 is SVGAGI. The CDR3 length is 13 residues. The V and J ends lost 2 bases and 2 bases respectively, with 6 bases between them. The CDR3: CASSYTANTEAFF. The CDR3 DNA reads TGTGCCAGCAGTTACACAGCTAACACTGAAGCTTTCTTT.

CDR3 region: CASSYTRQGRREQYF. In DNA form, the CDR3 reads TGTGCCAGCAGTTACACGCGACAGGGACGGCGCGAGCAGTACTTC. The chain recombines TRBV6-5 with TRBJ2-7; TRBD1 agrees at 7 bases. The ends lost 2 bases at V and 6 bases at J; junction bases unmatched: 10. Germline lookup yields CDR1 MNHEY and CDR2 SVGAGI. CDR3 length: 15 residues.

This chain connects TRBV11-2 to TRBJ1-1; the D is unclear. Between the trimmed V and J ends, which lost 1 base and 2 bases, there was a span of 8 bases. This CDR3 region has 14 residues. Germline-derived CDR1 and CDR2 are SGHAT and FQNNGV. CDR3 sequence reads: CASSLVQVNTEAFF. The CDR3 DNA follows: TGTGCCAGCAGCTTAGTGCAGGTCAACACTGAAGCTTTCTTT.

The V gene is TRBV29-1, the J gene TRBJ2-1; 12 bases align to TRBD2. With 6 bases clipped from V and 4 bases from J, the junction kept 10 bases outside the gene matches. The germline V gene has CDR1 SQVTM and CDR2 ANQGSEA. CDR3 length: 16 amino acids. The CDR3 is CSVVESSGRAYNEQFF. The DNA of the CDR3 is TGCAGCGTGGTTGAGTCTAGCGGGAGGGCTTACAATGAGCAGTTCTTC.

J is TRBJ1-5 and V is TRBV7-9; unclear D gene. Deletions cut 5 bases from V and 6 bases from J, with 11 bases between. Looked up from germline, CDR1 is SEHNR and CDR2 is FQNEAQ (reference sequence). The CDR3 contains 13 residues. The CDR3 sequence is CASSAQVAQPQHF. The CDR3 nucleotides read TGTGCCAGCAGCGCCCAAGTGGCTCAGCCCCAGCATTTT.

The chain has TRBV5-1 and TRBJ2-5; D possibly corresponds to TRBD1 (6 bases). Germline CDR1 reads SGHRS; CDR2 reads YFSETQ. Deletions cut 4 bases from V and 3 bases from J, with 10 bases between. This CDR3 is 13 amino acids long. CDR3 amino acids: CASSQSGEETQYF. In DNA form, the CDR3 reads TGCGCCAGCAGCCAATCAGGGGAAGAGACCCAGTACTTC.

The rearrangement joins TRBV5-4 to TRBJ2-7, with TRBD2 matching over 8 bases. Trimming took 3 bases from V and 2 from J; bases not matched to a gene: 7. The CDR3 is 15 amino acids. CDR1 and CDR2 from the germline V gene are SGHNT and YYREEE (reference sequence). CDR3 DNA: TGTGCCAGCAGCTACCAGCGGGAGCCCCCCTACGAGCAGTACTTC. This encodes CASSYQREPPYEQYF. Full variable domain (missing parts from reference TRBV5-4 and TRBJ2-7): ETGVTQSPTHLIKTRGQQVTLRCSSQSGHNTVSWYQQALGQGPQFIFQYYREEENGRGNFPPRFSGLQFPNYSSELNVNALELDDSALYLCASSYQREPPYEQYFGPGTRLTVT.

The CDR3 loop is CASSDRGQREKLFF. The CDR3 nucleotides read TGTGCCAGCAGTGACCGGGGACAAAGAGAAAAACTGTTTTTT. The V call is TRBV2, the J call TRBJ1-4; D might be TRBD1 (6 bases). V lost 3 bases, J lost 8 bases, and 13 bases lay in between. CDR3 length: 14 amino acids. Germline V gene data show CDR1 as SNHLY and CDR2 as FYNNEI.

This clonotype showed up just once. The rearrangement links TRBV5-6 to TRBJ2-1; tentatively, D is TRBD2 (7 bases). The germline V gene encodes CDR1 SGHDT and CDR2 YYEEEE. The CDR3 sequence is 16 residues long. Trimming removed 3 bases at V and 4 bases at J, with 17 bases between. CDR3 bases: TGTGCCAGCAGCTGGGGGGCCGGGAGGATATACAATGAGCAGTTCTTC. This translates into CASSWGAGRIYNEQFF. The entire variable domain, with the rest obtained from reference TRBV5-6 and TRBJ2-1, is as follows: DAGVTQSPTHLIKTRGQQVTLRCSPKSGHDTVSWYQQALGQGPQFIFQYYEEEERQRGNFPDRFSGHQFPNYSSELNVNALLLGDSALYLCASSWGAGRIYNEQFFGPGTRLTVL.

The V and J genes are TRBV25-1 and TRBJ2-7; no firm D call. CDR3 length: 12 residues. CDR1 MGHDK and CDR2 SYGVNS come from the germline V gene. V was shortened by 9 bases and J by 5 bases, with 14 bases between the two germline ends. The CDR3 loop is CASTLSGHEQYF. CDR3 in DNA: TGTGCCAGTACGCTCTCCGGGCACGAGCAGTACTTC.

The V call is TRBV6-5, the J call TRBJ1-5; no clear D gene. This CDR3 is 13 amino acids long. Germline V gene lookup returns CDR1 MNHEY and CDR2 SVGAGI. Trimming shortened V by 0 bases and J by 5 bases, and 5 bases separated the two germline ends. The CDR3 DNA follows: TGTGCCAGCAGTTACTCGAAGTATCAGCCCCAGCATTTT. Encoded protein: CASSYSKYQPQHF.

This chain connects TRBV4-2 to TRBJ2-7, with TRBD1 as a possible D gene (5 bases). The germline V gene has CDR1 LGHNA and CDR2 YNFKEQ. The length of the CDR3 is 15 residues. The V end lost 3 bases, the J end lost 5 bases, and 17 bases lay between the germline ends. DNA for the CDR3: TGTGCCAGCAGCCATAGGGGTGAGACCGGCGACGAGCAGTACTTC. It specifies CASSHRGETGDEQYF.